The TCR beta chain described here comes from a study of blood T cell repertoires in COVID-19. The CDR3 spans 15 residues. Trimming cost V 1 base and J 4 bases, with 10 bases left between them. Germline CDR1 SEHNR, CDR2 FQNEAQ (reference sequence). Authors' analysis steps: Amplification of reference gene primers provided the estimated nucleated cell counts. The repertoire was sequenced with immunoSEQ multiplex PCR; TCRdb's copy has only in-frame clones and lacks some. V, J and clone size derive from that table, while D and trimming were established from the DNA sequence. The table lists approximately 220,000 clones, 80% to 90% of them singletons. The study recruited people aged 18 to 89 years across 24 US areas.

The sample comprised PBMCs or T cells enriched from blood (not recorded which). The receptor was derived from a woman younger than 35 in a cohort exposed to, infected with or recovered from COVID-19 (not recorded which). This chain uses TRBV7-9 with TRBJ1-4, with a possible D match to TRBD1 (5 bases). CDR3 sequence reads: CASSLGLGVNEKLFF. As DNA, the CDR3 is TGTGCCAGCAGCTTAGGATTAGGGGTTAATGAAAAACTGTTTTTT.